The 28 T cell receptor beta chains listed next were all sequenced from one sample in a study of response to subunit inactivated influenza vaccine. Each CDR3 protein is one row after TCRdb ran MiXCR on the RT-PCR reads. The sample carries around 570,000 distinct CDR3 sequences, approximately 10% recorded once. This sample also appeared in a second study, on T cells expressing NK-cell markers. That paper notes: The cDNA for TCR beta came from 5'RACE template switching with UMIs.

The material was PBMCs from blood, obtained on the day of vaccination. Source of these receptors: a man in his fifties or sixties who received an inactivated influenza vaccine.

This clonotype was counted between two and nine times. The chain joins TRBV3-1 to TRBJ2-5; D perhaps matches TRBD1 (5 bases). Germline V gives CDR1 LGHDT, CDR2 YNNKEL (reference sequence). Between the trimmed V and J ends, which lost 5 bases and 4 bases, there was a span of 11 bases. The CDR3 is made up of 13 amino acids. The CDR3 loop is CASSTPRGETQYF. CDR3 bases: TGTGCCAGCAGCACACCTAGGGGAGAGACCCAGTACTTC.

The chain couples TRBV15 to TRBJ2-5; 7 bases align to TRBD1. The junction had 7 bases not matched to a gene; V was cut back by 7 bases and J by 5 bases. CDR3 length equals 13 residues. Germline assignment: CDR1 LNHNV and CDR2 YYDKDF (reference sequence). CDR3 amino acids: CATMTGFGETQYF. The CDR3 DNA reads TGTGCCACCATGACAGGGTTCGGGGAGACCCAGTACTTC.

This clonotype was counted many times. The chain has TRBV7-9 and TRBJ2-7; D not resolved. V was cut by 1 base and J by 6 bases, with 7 bases left in between. The CDR3 loop spans 12 amino acids. Per germline, CDR1 SEHNR and CDR2 FQNEAQ (reference sequence). CDR3 nucleotides: TGTGCCAGCAGCTTAGGGATTCGCGAGCAGTACTTC. This codes for CASSLGIREQYF.

This chain uses TRBV10-3 with TRBJ1-1; 9 bases match TRBD1. From germline, CDR1 is ENHRY and CDR2 SYGVKD. The V and J ends lost 10 bases and 5 bases, in that order; junction bases with no gene match: 8. The CDR3 runs to 13 residues. CDR3 nucleotide sequence: TGTGCCACACACCGGACAGGGGATACTGAAGCTTTCTTT. This gives the protein CATHRTGDTEAFF.

In its sample, this clonotype was seen a few times. V gene TRBV18 combines with J gene TRBJ1-4; D is unresolved. Per the germline V gene, CDR1 is KGHSH and CDR2 is LQKENI. CDR3 length: 13 residues. V was cut by 6 bases and J by 5 bases, with 10 bases left in between. DNA for the CDR3: TGTGCCAGCTCTCCCGACATAAATGAAAAACTGTTTTTT. Amino acid sequence: CASSPDINEKLFF.

The table lists this clonotype with a few counts. V and J are TRBV29-1 and TRBJ1-2; D is undetermined. V was pared by 2 bases and J by 8 bases, with 15 bases between. Germline V CDR1 and CDR2: SQVTM, ANQGSEA. The CDR3 extends over 13 amino acids. The CDR3 DNA is TGCAGCGTTGAAACCCTACTAAGGGAAGGCTACACCTTC. It encodes CSVETLLREGYTF.

The chain couples TRBV6-1 to TRBJ1-2; no clear D. The V gene's germline CDR1 is MNHNS and CDR2 SASEGT. The CDR3 length is 15 residues. V lost 2 bases, J lost 4 bases, and 14 bases lay in between. The DNA of the CDR3 is TGTGCCAGCAGTGAAAATGTGGGTGTAAGCTATGGCTACACCTTC. Protein sequence: CASSENVGVSYGYTF.

The table lists this clonotype with a few counts. The rearrangement links TRBV27 to TRBJ2-1, with a possible D match to TRBD2 (6 bases). Germline V gives CDR1 MNHEY, CDR2 SMNVEV (reference sequence). The V end lost 4 bases, the J end lost 0 bases, and 22 bases lay between the germline ends. The CDR3 has 19 residues. The CDR3 loop is CASSYRGKRDLSSYNEQFF. CDR3 in DNA: TGTGCCAGCAGTTATCGCGGGAAGAGGGACTTGAGCTCCTACAATGAGCAGTTCTTC.

There are a few counts of this clonotype. The rearrangement uses TRBV20-1 and TRBJ2-1; 10 nucleotides line up with TRBD2. Trimming at V came to 6 bases and at J to 9 bases, leaving 5 bases not matched to a gene. In germline, CDR1 is DFQATT, CDR2 SNEGSKA (reference sequence). The CDR3 sequence is 12 residues long. Here the CDR3 DNA reads TGCAGTGCGCTAGCGGGAGAAGGTGAGCAGTTCTTC. Its protein product is CSALAGEGEQFF.

This clonotype has more than one count but fewer than ten. The chain couples TRBV25-1 to TRBJ2-1; 7 bases are a match to TRBD1. CDR1 MGHDK and CDR2 SYGVNS come from the germline V gene. With 4 bases clipped from V and 7 bases from J, the junction kept 10 bases outside the gene matches. This CDR3 contains 15 residues. In DNA form, the CDR3 reads TGTGCCAGCAGTGCCCTGACAGGGCGGTCGAATGAGCAGTTCTTC. This codes for CASSALTGRSNEQFF.

This clonotype was counted a few times. The chain uses TRBV12-3 or TRBV12-4 and TRBJ2-1; 9 bases fit TRBD1. Trimming cost V 6 bases and J 8 bases; bases outside gene matches: 11. This CDR3 region has 15 residues. CDR3 bases: TGTGCCAGCAGCAAGAGGAGGGACAGGGTCGATGAGCAGTTCTTC. Its translation: CASSKRRDRVDEQFF.

This sequence joins TRBV6-1 and TRBJ2-3; TRBD1 matches 10 bases. This CDR3 has 13 residues. Germline V gives CDR1 MNHNS, CDR2 SASEGT. V gave up 6 bases and J gave up 7 bases; unmatched junction bases: 4. The CDR3 region is CASRGQGWNTQYF. CDR3 coding DNA: TGTGCCAGCAGGGGACAGGGGTGGAATACGCAGTATTTT.

This clonotype was observed many times. The chain combines TRBV6-4 with TRBJ2-1; TRBD2 matches 11 bases. CDR1 is MRHNA and CDR2 is SNTAGT in the germline V gene. The V segment lost 5 bases and the J segment 7 bases; nucleotides outside the gene matches: 7. The CDR3 is 15 amino acids. This CDR3 is CASSPLAGEGNEQFF. In nucleotides, the CDR3 is TGTGCCAGCAGTCCACTAGCGGGAGAGGGAAATGAGCAGTTCTTC.

This sequence joins TRBV29-1 and TRBJ1-4; D unresolved. Per germline, CDR1 SQVTM and CDR2 ANQGSEA. CDR3 length: 11 residues. With 4 bases removed from V and 10 bases from J, the gap between germline ends came to 10 bases. CDR3 sequence (DNA): TGCAGCGTTGTTACAGCAACAAAACTGTTTTTT. Its translation is CSVVTATKLFF.

The rearrangement uses TRBV2 and TRBJ1-5, with D unresolved. This CDR3 comprises 17 residues. Trimming removed 2 bases at V and 7 bases at J, with 21 bases between. Germline values: CDR1 SNHLY, CDR2 FYNNEI. DNA for the CDR3: TGTGCCAGCAGTGAATTGGGCTGGCGGGCCGGAGGGCAGCCCCAGCATTTT. Protein: CASSELGWRAGGQPQHF.

In this sample, this clonotype turned up a few times. This chain connects TRBV5-1 to TRBJ2-3; D uncertain. The germline gives CDR1 SGHRS, CDR2 YFSETQ. V lost 1 base to trimming and J lost 4 bases, with 7 bases between them. This CDR3 spans 13 amino acids. Here the CDR3 DNA reads TGCGCCAGCAGCTTGAATGGGCCAGATACGCAGTATTTT. Its protein product is CASSLNGPDTQYF.

This chain joins TRBV6-6 and TRBJ2-7; possibly TRBD1 for D (6 bases). V was shortened by 6 bases and J by 2 bases, with 11 bases between the two germline ends. Germline V gene data show CDR1 as MNHNY and CDR2 as SVGAGI (reference sequence). The CDR3 covers 13 residues. Here the CDR3 reads CASRSRQAYEQYF. The CDR3 DNA reads TGTGCCAGCAGGTCAAGACAGGCCTACGAGCAGTACTTC.

V is TRBV5-1 and J is TRBJ1-1; 8 bases map to TRBD1. This CDR3 has 14 residues. With V trimmed by 6 bases and J by 7 bases, 11 bases remained unmatched. Germline lookup yields CDR1 SGHRS and CDR2 YFSETQ. The CDR3 sequence is CASNIQGAQGEAFF. In nucleotides, the CDR3 is TGCGCCAGCAACATCCAGGGGGCCCAAGGTGAAGCTTTCTTT.

The genes are TRBV19 and TRBJ1-1, with D unclear. This CDR3 spans 16 amino acids. V was clipped by 3 bases and J by 1 base, with 15 bases between them. Germline CDR1 is LNHDA and CDR2 is SQIVND (reference sequence). CDR3 region: CASSILPIPTNTEAFF. The CDR3 DNA is TGTGCCAGTAGTATCTTACCCATCCCGACGAACACTGAAGCTTTCTTT.

The rearrangement joins TRBV11-2 to TRBJ1-2, with D tentatively TRBD1 (6 bases). Germline V gene sequence: CDR1 SGHAT, CDR2 FQNNGV. CDR3 size: 18 residues. V lost 2 bases to trimming and J lost 4 bases, with 23 bases between them. The CDR3 DNA sequence: TGTGCCAGCAGCTTATATGGGACATCGACCTCGGGTCGCTATGGCTACACCTTC. Encoded protein: CASSLYGTSTSGRYGYTF.

The chain couples TRBV3-1 to TRBJ2-7; TRBD2 matches 7 bases. The V gene end was trimmed by 0 bases and the J gene end by 1 base; junction bases not matched to a gene: 9. The CDR3 spans 17 residues. From germline, CDR1 is LGHDT and CDR2 YNNKEL (reference sequence). CDR3 protein: CASSQDTSGTLSYEQYF. CDR3 sequence (DNA): TGTGCCAGCAGCCAAGATACCAGCGGGACGCTATCCTACGAGCAGTACTTC.

The chain recombines TRBV9 with TRBJ2-7, with D perhaps given as TRBD1 or TRBD2 (5 bases each). Germline V lookup: CDR1 SGDLS, CDR2 YYNGEE. This CDR3 comprises 16 residues. V was cut by 2 bases and J by 0 bases, with 15 bases left in between. The DNA for the CDR3 is TGTGCCAGCAGCGTCAGCTCCGGGACGTACTCCTACGAGCAGTACTTC. It yields the protein CASSVSSGTYSYEQYF.

This clonotype was seen only a few times. J is TRBJ2-3 and V is TRBV7-2; 7 nucleotides align to TRBD1. CDR3 length: 13 residues. Looked up from germline, CDR1 is SGHTA and CDR2 is FQGNSA. V dropped 3 bases and J dropped 5; count of bases not matched to a gene: 2. The CDR3 protein is CASSFTGEDTQYF. CDR3 bases: TGTGCCAGCAGCTTTACAGGGGAAGATACGCAGTATTTT.

This clonotype was seen ten or more times. The gene calls are TRBV3-1 and TRBJ2-1, with D maybe TRBD2 (5 bases). CDR3 length: 14 amino acids. V shed 4 bases and J shed 10 bases, with 17 bases lying between them. Germline V gives CDR1 LGHDT, CDR2 YNNKEL (reference sequence). The CDR3 region is CASSRFRGEEEQFF. The CDR3 bases are TGTGCCAGCAGCCGCTTCCGGGGAGAGGAGGAGCAGTTCTTC.

The chain's CDR3 is CASSPGQGGSLRTEAFF. The CDR3 bases are TGTGCCAGCTCACCAGGGCAGGGAGGTTCTTTACGAACTGAAGCTTTCTTT. The chain carries TRBV18 and TRBJ1-1; the D gene is possibly TRBD1 (5 bases). Trimming removed 2 bases at V and 5 bases at J, with 21 bases between. Germline V gene lookup returns CDR1 KGHSH and CDR2 LQKENI. The CDR3 is 17 residues long.

The chain joins TRBV5-1 to TRBJ1-4; D ambiguous. This CDR3 is 17 amino acids long. The germline V and J ends were trimmed by 0 bases and 5 bases, with 17 bases remaining between them. CDR1 SGHRS and CDR2 YFSETQ come from the germline V gene. CDR3 sequence reads: CASSLGIYGRRNEKLFF. The CDR3 region has the DNA TGCGCCAGCAGCTTGGGCATCTACGGCCGGAGAAATGAAAAACTGTTTTTT. The full variable domain, in which reference TRBV5-1 and TRBJ1-4 provide the parts outside the CDR3, is KAGVTQTPRYLIKTRGQQVTLSCSPISGHRSVSWYQQTPGQGLQFLFEYFSETQRNKGNFPGRFSGRQFSNSRSEMNVSTLELGDSALYLCASSLGIYGRRNEKLFFGSGTQLSVL.

This chain joins TRBV6-5 and TRBJ2-7; TRBD1 matches at 11 bases. With 3 bases clipped from V and 0 bases from J, the junction kept 4 bases outside the gene matches. The CDR3 has 16 amino acids. Germline V gives CDR1 MNHEY, CDR2 SVGAGI. In DNA form, the CDR3 reads TGTGCCAGCAGTTATCGGGACAGGGGGTCCTCCTACGAGCAGTACTTC. It is translated as CASSYRDRGSSYEQYF.

CDR3 residues: CASSYRAGAFTGELFF. The CDR3 DNA reads TGTGCCAGCAGTTACAGAGCGGGAGCGTTCACCGGGGAGCTGTTTTTT. J is TRBJ2-2 and V is TRBV6-2 or TRBV6-3; 8 bases are a match to TRBD2. CDR3 length: 16 amino acids. V dropped 2 bases and J dropped 4; count of bases not matched to a gene: 6. Germline CDR1 MNHEY, CDR2 SVGEGT.